A selection of T cell receptor beta chains follows, all from one sample in a study of cytomegalovirus exposure and HLA in healthy donors. Some clones are missing from TCRdb's copy, which holds only in-frame ones; the method was immunoSEQ multiplex PCR. This sample carries under 100,000 clones, 80% to 85% of them seen once, and the ten largest clones take 9.5% to 13%. The source material was PBMCs. The source is a woman aged 18-35 years in good health and CMV-seropositive. Each CDR3 is given with its conserved first and last residue. Not all rows give a size; the values are once, few, many and, for expanded clones, a class.

j_gene | v_gene | abundance | len | CDR3aa
TRBJ2-5 | TRBV13 | NA | 16 | CASSGPGLAGGETQYF
TRBJ1-2 | TRBV5-6 | NA | 14 | CASSLGRTNYGYTF
TRBJ1-5 | TRBV19 | NA | 15 | CASSTRRGENQPQHF
TRBJ2-3 | TRBV7-7 | NA | 18 | CASSRRAERGFGTDTQYF
TRBJ2-7 | TRBV10-3 | few | 14 | CAISESEARGEQYF
TRBJ1-1 | TRBV28 | NA | 13 | CASSLGQYTEAFF
TRBJ2-5 | TRBV5-6 | NA | 14 | CASSLVSGEETQYF
TRBJ2-1 | TRBV11-2 | NA | 12 | CASSLTGNEQFF
TRBJ2-1 | TRBV10-2 | NA | 15 | CASMGQRGGTNEQFF
TRBJ1-2 | TRBV5-1 | NA | 15 | CASSSNTGTGYGYTF